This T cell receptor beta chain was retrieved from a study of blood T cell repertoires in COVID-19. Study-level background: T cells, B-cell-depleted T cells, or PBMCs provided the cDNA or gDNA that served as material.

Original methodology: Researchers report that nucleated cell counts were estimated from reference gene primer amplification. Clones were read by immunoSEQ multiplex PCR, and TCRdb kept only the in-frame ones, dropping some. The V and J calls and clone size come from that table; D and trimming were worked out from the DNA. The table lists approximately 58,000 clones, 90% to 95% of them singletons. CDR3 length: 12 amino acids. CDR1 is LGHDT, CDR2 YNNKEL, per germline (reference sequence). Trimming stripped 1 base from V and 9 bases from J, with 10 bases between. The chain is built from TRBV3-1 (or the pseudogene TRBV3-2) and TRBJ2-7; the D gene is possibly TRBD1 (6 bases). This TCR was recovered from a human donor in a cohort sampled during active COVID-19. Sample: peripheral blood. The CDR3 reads CASSQGWDTQYF. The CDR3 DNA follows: TGTGCCAGCAGCCAAGGTTGGGACACGCAGTACTTC.